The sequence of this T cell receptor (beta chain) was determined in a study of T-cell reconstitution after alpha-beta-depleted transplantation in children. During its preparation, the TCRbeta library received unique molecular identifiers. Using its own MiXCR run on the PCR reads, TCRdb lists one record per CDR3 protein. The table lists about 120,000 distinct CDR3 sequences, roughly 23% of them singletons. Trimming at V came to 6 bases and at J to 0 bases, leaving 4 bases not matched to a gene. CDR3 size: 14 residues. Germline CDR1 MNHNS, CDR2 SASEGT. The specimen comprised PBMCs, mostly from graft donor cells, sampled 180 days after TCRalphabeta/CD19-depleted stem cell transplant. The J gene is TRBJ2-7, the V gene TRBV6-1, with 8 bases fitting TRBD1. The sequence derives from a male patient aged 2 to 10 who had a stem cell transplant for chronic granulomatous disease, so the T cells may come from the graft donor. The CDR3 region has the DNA TGTGCCAGCAGAAGGACAGGGAGCTCCTACGAGCAGTACTTC. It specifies CASRRTGSSYEQYF.